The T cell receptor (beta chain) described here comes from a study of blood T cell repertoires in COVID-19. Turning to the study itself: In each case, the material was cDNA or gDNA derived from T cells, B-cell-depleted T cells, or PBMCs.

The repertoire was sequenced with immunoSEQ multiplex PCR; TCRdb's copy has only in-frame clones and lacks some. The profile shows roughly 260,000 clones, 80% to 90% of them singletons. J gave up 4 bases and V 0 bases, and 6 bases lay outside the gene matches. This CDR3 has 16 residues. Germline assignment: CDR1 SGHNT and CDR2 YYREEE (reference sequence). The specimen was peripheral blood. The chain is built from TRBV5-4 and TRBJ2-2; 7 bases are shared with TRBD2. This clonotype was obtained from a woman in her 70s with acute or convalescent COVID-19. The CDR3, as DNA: TGTGCCAGCAGCTTGGTGGGCGGCGGGGGCACCGGGGAGCTGTTTTTT. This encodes CASSLVGGGGTGELFF.